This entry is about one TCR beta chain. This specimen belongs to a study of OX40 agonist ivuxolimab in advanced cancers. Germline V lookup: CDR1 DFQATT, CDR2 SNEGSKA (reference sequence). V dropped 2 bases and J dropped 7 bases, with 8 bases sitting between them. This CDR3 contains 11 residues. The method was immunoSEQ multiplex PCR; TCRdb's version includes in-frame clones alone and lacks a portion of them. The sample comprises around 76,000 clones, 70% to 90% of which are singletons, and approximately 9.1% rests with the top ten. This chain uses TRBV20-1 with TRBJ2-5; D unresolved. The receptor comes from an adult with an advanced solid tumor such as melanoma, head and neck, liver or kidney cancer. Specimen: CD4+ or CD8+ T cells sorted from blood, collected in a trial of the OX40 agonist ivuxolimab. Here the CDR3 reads CSARYPGTQYF. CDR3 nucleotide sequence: TGCAGTGCTAGATATCCGGGGACCCAGTACTTC.